Given below is one T cell receptor (beta chain) in context. MiXCR was run by TCRdb on the RACE reads, yielding one entry per CDR3 protein. Of 62,000 or so distinct CDR3 sequences in the sample, 11% were seen once. Time point defined: pre-sensitization, week 0. Treatment defined: therapeutic diphenylcyclopropenone sensitization with weekly scalp DPC. The V gene's germline CDR1 is SGHRS and CDR2 YFSETQ. CDR3 length: 15 residues. Trimming took 0 bases from V and 6 from J, leaving 12 bases between them. These data are taken from a study of human T cells and chemical hapten exposure. The source of this sequence is a woman between 45 and 65 years old with alopecia areata. Some clones in this sample may be carry-over from other donors' samples. The chain joins TRBV5-1 to TRBJ1-4; D is ambiguous. Material: whole blood, obtained in connection with sensitization to the hapten diphenylcyclopropenone (DPC). CDR3 sequence: CASSLEGSRYEKLFF. In DNA form, the CDR3 reads TGCGCCAGCAGCTTGGAAGGATCTCGATATGAAAAACTGTTTTTT. Full variable domain (missing parts from reference TRBV5-1 and TRBJ1-4): KAGVTQTPRYLIKTRGQQVTLSCSPISGHRSVSWYQQTPGQGLQFLFEYFSETQRNKGNFPGRFSGRQFSNSRSEMNVSTLELGDSALYLCASSLEGSRYEKLFFGSGTQLSVL.